This T cell receptor beta chain was sequenced for a study of T cell responses to AZD1222 COVID-19 vaccine. Findings and caveats of the study: Elevations in Spike-specific TCR breadth and depth followed administration of two AZD1222 doses.

Concerning this clone: Antigen unknown.

TCRdb's copy holds only in-frame clones and misses some; the assay was immunoSEQ multiplex PCR. The table includes 110,000 to 150,000 clones, about 94% detected once. The germline V gene encodes CDR1 MNHEY and CDR2 SMNVEV (reference sequence). The V and J ends lost 8 bases and 3 bases respectively, with 17 bases between them. There are 15 residues in the CDR3. The chain recombines TRBV27 with TRBJ1-5; D not certain. The clonotype comes from an adult in good health. This specimen was peripheral blood, taken on day 0 of AZD1222 vaccination. CDR3 DNA: TGTGCCAGCTACCCCCATGGGGTGCCCAATCAGCCCCAGCATTTT. Translating it yields CASYPHGVPNQPQHF.